Detailed here is one T cell receptor (beta chain). The sample comes from a study of immune characterization of retroperitoneal liposarcoma. TCRdb recomputed calls from the PCR reads with MiXCR, one row per CDR3 protein. There are several thousand distinct CDR3 sequences in the sample; 25% to 35% occur only once, and roughly an eighth lies in the top ten. The CDR3 is made up of 12 amino acids. Germline-derived CDR1 and CDR2 are SGHVS and FNYEAQ. Trimming pared 5 bases from V and 7 bases from J, leaving 11 bases between. The specimen sequenced was blood. The sequence came from a male donor with retroperitoneal liposarcoma. The rearrangement joins TRBV7-6 to TRBJ2-5; no reliable D call. The CDR3 region is CASSPERSTQYF. CDR3 DNA: TGTGCCAGCAGCCCCGAGAGGTCGACCCAGTACTTC.